The 22 T cell receptor beta chains in this list originate from one sample, sequenced in a study of cytomegalovirus exposure and HLA in healthy donors. With 60 Vbeta and 13 Jbeta primers, the PCR was carried out. Profiling relied on immunoSEQ multiplex PCR, and the TCRdb table lists in-frame clones only, not all of them. The repertoire has around 120,000 clones, 60% to 85% of them found once; the top ten carry 5.5% to 8%. Sample: PBMCs. All receptors derive from a woman aged 40 to 55 in good health and CMV-seronegative.

The CDR3 loop is CASSKLNTEAFF. Written as DNA, the CDR3 is TGTGCCAGCAGCAAGCTAAACACTGAAGCTTTCTTT. The rearrangement joins TRBV6-6 to TRBJ1-1; no definite D call. CDR1 and CDR2 (germline): MNHNY, SVGAGI (reference sequence). V was pared by 6 bases and J by 2 bases, with 7 bases between. The CDR3 consists of 12 residues.

To note about this clone: Other DNA sequences in the same sample also yield this CDR3. The chain combines TRBV6-5 with TRBJ1-5; 8 positions agree with TRBD1. With V trimmed by 4 bases and J by 4 bases, 6 bases remained unmatched. This CDR3 is 15 amino acids long. The germline V gene encodes CDR1 MNHEY and CDR2 SVGAGI. This CDR3 is CASSSGTGHNQPQHF. CDR3 coding DNA: TGTGCCAGCAGTTCCGGGACAGGCCATAATCAGCCCCAGCATTTT.

A note on this clone: A read error may account for a junction end that differs from germline. The chain couples TRBV5-5 to TRBJ1-2; weak D call: TRBD1 (5 bases). Germline-derived CDR1 and CDR2 are SGHKS and YYEKEE (reference sequence). CDR3 length: 15 amino acids. Written as DNA, the CDR3 is TGCGCCAGCAGCCGTGATTTCCAGGGTGGCTATGGCTACACCTTC. Translation gives CASSRDFQGGYGYTF. Full variable domain (missing parts from reference TRBV5-5 and TRBJ1-2): DAGVTQSPTHLIKTRGQQVTLRCSPISGHKSVSWYQQVLGQGPQFIFQYYEKEERGRGNFPDRFSARQFPNYSSELNVNALLLGDSALYLCASSRDFQGGYGYTFGSGTRLTVV.

A few counts support this clone. The chain links TRBV6-1 to TRBJ2-7; D is unclear. Germline V CDR1 and CDR2: MNHNS, SASEGT. V lost 8 bases to trimming and J lost 0 bases, with 14 bases between them. The CDR3 is made up of 14 amino acids. CDR3 DNA sequence: TGTGCCAGCGGTGCCGGGTCTGTCTCCTACGAGCAGTACTTC. Protein sequence: CASGAGSVSYEQYF.

In this sample, this clone turned up once. The gene calls are TRBV11-3 and TRBJ2-5; possible D gene TRBD2, 6 bases. V was pared by 5 bases and J by 4 bases, with 11 bases between. The germline V gene encodes CDR1 SGHNT and CDR2 YENEEA. The CDR3 consists of 13 residues. The CDR3 nucleotides are TGTGCCAGCAGCCTGGGGAGGCGAGAGACCCAGTACTTC. Encoded protein: CASSLGRRETQYF. Drawing the rest from reference TRBV11-3 and TRBJ2-5, the complete variable domain is EAGVVQSPRYKIIEKKQPVAFWCNPISGHNTLYWYLQNLGQGPELLIRYENEEAVDDSQLPKDRFSAERLKGVDSTLKIQPAELGDSAVYLCASSLGRRETQYFGPGTRLLVL.

This rearrangement joins TRBV10-3 to TRBJ1-1; the D gene is possibly TRBD1 (5 bases). V dropped 3 bases and J dropped 0 bases, with 11 bases sitting between them. CDR1 ENHRY and CDR2 SYGVKD come from the germline V gene. The CDR3 is 15 amino acids. CDR3 amino acids: CAISEPQAMNTEAFF. DNA for the CDR3: TGTGCCATCAGTGAACCACAGGCCATGAACACTGAAGCTTTCTTT.

The CDR3 loop reads CASSQDAGQGASILDTEAFF. In DNA form, the CDR3 reads TGTGCCAGCAGCCAAGATGCAGGCCAGGGGGCCAGTATCCTGGACACTGAAGCTTTCTTT. V and J are TRBV4-2 and TRBJ1-1; 8 bases agree with TRBD1. The germline V gene encodes CDR1 LGHNA and CDR2 YNFKEQ. V lost 0 bases to trimming and J lost 3 bases; unmatched junction nucleotides: 18. The length of the CDR3 is 20 residues.

This clone was seen a handful of times. J is TRBJ2-3 and V is TRBV10-1, with 9 positions matching TRBD2. The V and J ends lost 4 bases and 2 bases, in that order; junction bases with no gene match: 4. The length of the CDR3 is 15 residues. Germline CDR1 WNHNN, CDR2 SYGVQD (reference sequence). CDR3 DNA: TGCGCCAGCAGTGGAGGGACTAGCCCCACAGATACGCAGTATTTT. This gives the protein CASSGGTSPTDTQYF.

V and J are TRBV28 and TRBJ1-6; D perhaps matches TRBD1 (5 bases). CDR1 is MDHEN, CDR2 SYDVKM, per germline. V dropped 6 bases and J dropped 0 bases, with 12 bases sitting between them. The CDR3 runs to 16 residues. Written as DNA, the CDR3 is TGTGCCAGCAGCCAGACAACAGGCTCCTATAATTCACCCCTCCACTTT. Residues: CASSQTTGSYNSPLHF. Based on the CDR3 plus reference TRBV28 and TRBJ1-6, the full variable domain is DVKVTQSSRYLVKRTGEKVFLECVQDMDHENMFWYRQDPGLGLRLIYFSYDVKMKEKGDIPEGYSVSREKKERFSLILESASTNQTSMYLCASSQTTGSYNSPLHFGNGTRLTVT.

This chain connects TRBV7-2 to TRBJ2-4, with D unclear. Trimming stripped 1 base from V and 7 bases from J, with 5 bases between. The CDR3 covers 12 residues. The germline V gene encodes CDR1 SGHTA and CDR2 FQGNSA. The CDR3 loop is CASSLDRNIQYF. For the CDR3, the DNA is TGTGCCAGCAGCTTAGACCGGAACATTCAGTACTTC.

The chain employs TRBV20-1 and TRBJ2-1; no clear D. Per the germline V gene, CDR1 is DFQATT and CDR2 is SNEGSKA (reference sequence). Between the trimmed V and J ends, which lost 8 bases and 7 bases, there was a span of 9 bases. The CDR3 runs 10 residues. CDR3 sequence (DNA): TGCAGTCCAGGATCGAATGAGCAGTTCTTC. Its translation: CSPGSNEQFF.

The chain combines TRBV5-4 with TRBJ1-1; the D gene is possibly TRBD1 (6 bases). V was cut by 2 bases and J by 1 base, with 6 bases left in between. In germline, CDR1 is SGHNT, CDR2 YYREEE (reference sequence). The CDR3 loop spans 13 amino acids. Here the CDR3 DNA reads TGTGCCAGCAGCTTAGGGGGGAACACTGAAGCTTTCTTT. Translated, it gives CASSLGGNTEAFF.

Only a few counts were recorded for this clone. The rearrangement uses TRBV7-9 and TRBJ2-3, with a tentative D call TRBD2 (6 bases). The CDR3 has 17 residues. Germline V lookup: CDR1 SEHNR, CDR2 FQNEAQ (reference sequence). With 5 bases removed from V and 0 bases from J, the gap between germline ends came to 18 bases. CDR3 sequence: CASSGPRLVVSTDTQYF. CDR3 in DNA: TGTGCCAGCAGCGGCCCCCGACTAGTTGTGAGCACAGATACGCAGTATTTT.

Turning to this clone: The sample has other DNA sequences that encode this CDR3 too. The chain uses TRBV5-1 and TRBJ2-3, with TRBD2 matching 8 bases. Germline assignment: CDR1 SGHRS and CDR2 YFSETQ. V was clipped by 4 bases and J by 0 bases; unmatched bases: 4. The CDR3 totals 15 residues. The CDR3 loop reads CASSPPSGSTDTQYF. In DNA form, the CDR3 reads TGCGCCAGCAGCCCCCCTAGCGGGAGCACAGATACGCAGTATTTT.

This clone showed up just once. The J gene is TRBJ1-1, the V gene TRBV9, with D possibly TRBD1 on 6 matching bases. This CDR3 is built from 15 residues. Germline V gene data show CDR1 as SGDLS and CDR2 as YYNGEE. Trimming shortened V by 4 bases and J by 0 bases, and 13 bases separated the two germline ends. For the CDR3, the DNA is TGTGCCAGCAGCCCCTTGACAGGACTGAACACTGAAGCTTTCTTT. Its translation is CASSPLTGLNTEAFF.

This chain joins TRBV9 and TRBJ1-4; 7 bases agree with TRBD1. V dropped 4 bases and J dropped 4; count of bases not matched to a gene: 7. This CDR3 contains 15 residues. Germline V gene data show CDR1 as SGDLS and CDR2 as YYNGEE. This chain's CDR3 is CASSPGQAINEKLFF. DNA for the CDR3: TGTGCCAGCAGCCCCGGACAGGCAATTAATGAAAAACTGTTTTTT.

The chain links TRBV11-3 to TRBJ2-5; 9 positions match TRBD1. Trimming removed 5 bases from V and 7 bases from J; junction bases left unmatched: 8. CDR3 size: 14 residues. Germline-derived CDR1 and CDR2 are SGHNT and YENEEA. CDR3 sequence (DNA): TGTGCCAGCAGCCGAAGGGGACAGGGAGGGACCCAGTACTTC. Translated: CASSRRGQGGTQYF.

This clone was observed a few times. This chain uses TRBV29-1 with TRBJ2-5, with 8 bases fitting TRBD2. The V and J ends lost 4 bases and 3 bases, in that order; junction bases with no gene match: 4. The germline gives CDR1 SQVTM, CDR2 ANQGSEA. CDR3 length: 13 amino acids. The CDR3: CSVGGLAKETQYF. CDR3 coding DNA: TGCAGCGTTGGCGGACTAGCCAAAGAGACCCAGTACTTC.

This clone was found once. The chain combines TRBV11-2 with TRBJ1-2; 11 bases match TRBD1. The CDR3 loop spans 14 amino acids. After removal of 5 bases from V and 4 bases from J, the junction contained 3 bases not matched to a gene. Germline CDR1 SGHAT, CDR2 FQNNGV. CDR3 amino acids: CASSGGTGGYGYTF. The CDR3 DNA reads TGTGCCAGCAGCGGGGGGACAGGGGGCTATGGCTACACCTTC.

The V call is TRBV5-6, the J call TRBJ2-5; D is ambiguous. V gave up 0 bases and J gave up 5 bases, with 14 bases separating them. The germline V gene has CDR1 SGHDT and CDR2 YYEEEE. This CDR3 has 15 residues. Written as DNA, the CDR3 is TGTGCCAGCAGCTTGGGACCCACAGCCGCTGAGACCCAGTACTTC. Its translation: CASSLGPTAAETQYF.

The chain employs TRBV4-2 and TRBJ2-7, with TRBD2 as a possible D gene (5 bases). V gave up 0 bases and J gave up 7 bases, with 16 bases separating them. The CDR3 is made up of 15 amino acids. Per germline, CDR1 LGHNA and CDR2 YNFKEQ. In nucleotides, the CDR3 is TGTGCCAGCAGCCAAGATCCGGACCGGGAAGGGGAGCAGTACTTC. Amino acid sequence: CASSQDPDREGEQYF.

The rearrangement joins TRBV5-5 to TRBJ2-3, with 16 bases aligning to TRBD2. V gave up 0 bases and J gave up 4 bases; unmatched junction bases: 5. The CDR3 has 18 amino acids. Germline assignment: CDR1 SGHKS and CDR2 YYEKEE (reference sequence). This chain's CDR3 is CASSLAPGLAGGADTQYF. The CDR3 region has the DNA TGTGCCAGCAGCTTGGCCCCGGGACTAGCGGGAGGGGCAGATACGCAGTATTTT.